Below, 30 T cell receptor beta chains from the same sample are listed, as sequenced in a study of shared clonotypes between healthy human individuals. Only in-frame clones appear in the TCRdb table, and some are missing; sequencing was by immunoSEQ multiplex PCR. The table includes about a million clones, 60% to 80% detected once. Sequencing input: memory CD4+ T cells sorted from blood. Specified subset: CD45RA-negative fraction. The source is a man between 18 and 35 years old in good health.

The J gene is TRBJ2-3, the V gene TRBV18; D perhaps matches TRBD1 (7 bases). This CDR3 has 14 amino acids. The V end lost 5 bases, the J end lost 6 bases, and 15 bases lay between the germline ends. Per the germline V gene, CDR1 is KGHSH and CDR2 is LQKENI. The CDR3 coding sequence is TGTGCCAGCTCAGCGGACAGGAGGGACGATACGCAGTATTTT. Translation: CASSADRRDDTQYF.

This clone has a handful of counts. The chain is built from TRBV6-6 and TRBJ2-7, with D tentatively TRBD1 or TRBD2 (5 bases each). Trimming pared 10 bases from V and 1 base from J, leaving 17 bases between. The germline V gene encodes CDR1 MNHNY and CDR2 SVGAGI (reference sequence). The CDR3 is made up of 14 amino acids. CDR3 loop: CATGRLALSYEQYF. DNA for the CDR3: TGTGCCACGGGGCGGCTAGCATTATCCTACGAGCAGTACTTC.

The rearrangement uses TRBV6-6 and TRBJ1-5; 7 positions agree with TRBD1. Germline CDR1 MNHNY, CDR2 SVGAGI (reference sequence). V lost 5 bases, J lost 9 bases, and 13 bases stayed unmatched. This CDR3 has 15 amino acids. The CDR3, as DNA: TGTGCCAGCAGTCGGGACAGTTCCCAGCTGGCGCCCCAGCATTTT. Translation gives CASSRDSSQLAPQHF.

The CDR3 DNA follows: TGTGCCAGCAGTTTAACCGGGACAGGGTCCTACAATGAGCAGTTCTTC. Its protein is CASSLTGTGSYNEQFF. This rearrangement joins TRBV6-5 to TRBJ2-1; TRBD1 matches at 9 bases. Germline trimming cut 4 bases from V and 1 base from J; bases unmatched to any gene: 5. The CDR3 loop spans 16 amino acids. CDR1 is MNHEY and CDR2 is SVGAGI in the germline V gene.

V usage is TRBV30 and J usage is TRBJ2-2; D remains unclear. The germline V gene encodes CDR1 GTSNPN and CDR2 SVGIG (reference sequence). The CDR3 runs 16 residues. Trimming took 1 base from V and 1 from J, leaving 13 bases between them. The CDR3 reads CAWSDVERRNTGELFF. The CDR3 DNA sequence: TGTGCCTGGAGTGACGTGGAGCGACGGAACACCGGGGAGCTGTTTTTT.

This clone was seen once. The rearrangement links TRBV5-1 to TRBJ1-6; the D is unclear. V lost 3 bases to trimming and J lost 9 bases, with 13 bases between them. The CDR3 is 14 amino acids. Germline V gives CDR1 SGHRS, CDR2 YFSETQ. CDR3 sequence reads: CASSYGKGGSPLHF. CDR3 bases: TGCGCCAGCAGCTATGGCAAGGGTGGTTCACCCCTCCACTTT.

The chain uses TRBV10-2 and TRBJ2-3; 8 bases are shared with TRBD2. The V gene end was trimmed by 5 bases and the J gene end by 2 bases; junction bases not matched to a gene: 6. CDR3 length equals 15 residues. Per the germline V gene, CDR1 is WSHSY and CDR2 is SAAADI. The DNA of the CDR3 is TGCGCCAGCAGTCTTAGCGGGGCGAACACAGATACGCAGTATTTT. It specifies CASSLSGANTDTQYF.

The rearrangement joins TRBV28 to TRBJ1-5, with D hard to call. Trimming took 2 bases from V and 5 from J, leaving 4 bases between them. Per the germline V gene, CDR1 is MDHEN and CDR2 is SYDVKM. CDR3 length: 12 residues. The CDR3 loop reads CASSLKDQPQHF. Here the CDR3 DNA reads TGTGCCAGCAGTTTAAAGGATCAGCCCCAGCATTTT. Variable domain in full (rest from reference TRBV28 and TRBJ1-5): DVKVTQSSRYLVKRTGEKVFLECVQDMDHENMFWYRQDPGLGLRLIYFSYDVKMKEKGDIPEGYSVSREKKERFSLILESASTNQTSMYLCASSLKDQPQHFGDGTRLSIL.

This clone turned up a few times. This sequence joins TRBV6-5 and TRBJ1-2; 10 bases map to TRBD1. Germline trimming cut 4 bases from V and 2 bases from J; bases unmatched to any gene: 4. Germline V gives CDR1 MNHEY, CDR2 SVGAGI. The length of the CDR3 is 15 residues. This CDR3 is CASSSPDRGNYGYTF. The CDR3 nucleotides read TGTGCCAGCAGTTCCCCGGACAGGGGGAACTATGGCTACACCTTC.

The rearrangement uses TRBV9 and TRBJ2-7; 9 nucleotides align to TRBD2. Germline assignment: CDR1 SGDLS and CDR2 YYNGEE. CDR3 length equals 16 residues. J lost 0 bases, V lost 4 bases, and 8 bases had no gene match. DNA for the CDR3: TGTGCCAGCAGCCGCATCCTAGCGGGGTACTCCTACGAGCAGTACTTC. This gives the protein CASSRILAGYSYEQYF.

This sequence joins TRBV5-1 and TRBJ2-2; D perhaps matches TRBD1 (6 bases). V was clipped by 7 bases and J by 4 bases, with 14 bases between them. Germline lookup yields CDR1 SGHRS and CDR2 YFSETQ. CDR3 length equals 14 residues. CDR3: CASSNRESTGELFF. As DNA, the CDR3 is TGCGCCAGCTCCAACAGGGAATCCACCGGGGAGCTGTTTTTT.

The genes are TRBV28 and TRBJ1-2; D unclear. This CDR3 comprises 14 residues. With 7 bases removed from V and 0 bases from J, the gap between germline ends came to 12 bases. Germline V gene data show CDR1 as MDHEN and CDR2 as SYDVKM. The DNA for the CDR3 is TGTGCCAGCACTTTCGGCGGGCCTAACTATGGCTACACCTTC. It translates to CASTFGGPNYGYTF.

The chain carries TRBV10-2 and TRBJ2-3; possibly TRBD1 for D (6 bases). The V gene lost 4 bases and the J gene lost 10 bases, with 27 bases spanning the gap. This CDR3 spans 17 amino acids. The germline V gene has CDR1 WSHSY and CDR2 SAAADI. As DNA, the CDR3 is TGCGCCAGCAGTGGGGGGCAAAAGGGAGCGGACGGTTGGGCGCAGTATTTT. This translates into CASSGGQKGADGWAQYF.

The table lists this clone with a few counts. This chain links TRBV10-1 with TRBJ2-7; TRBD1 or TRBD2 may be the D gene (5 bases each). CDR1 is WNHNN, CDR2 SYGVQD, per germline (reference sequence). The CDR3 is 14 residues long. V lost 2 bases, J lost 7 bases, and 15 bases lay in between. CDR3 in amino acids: CASSEGTSVREQYF. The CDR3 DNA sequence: TGCGCCAGCAGTGAGGGGACGTCAGTACGTGAGCAGTACTTC.

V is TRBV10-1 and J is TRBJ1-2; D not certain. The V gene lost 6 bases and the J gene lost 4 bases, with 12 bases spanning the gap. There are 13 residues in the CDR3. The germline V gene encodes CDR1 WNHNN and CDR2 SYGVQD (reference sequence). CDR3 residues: CASSPSQLYGYTF. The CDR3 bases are TGCGCCAGCAGCCCGAGTCAGCTCTATGGCTACACCTTC.

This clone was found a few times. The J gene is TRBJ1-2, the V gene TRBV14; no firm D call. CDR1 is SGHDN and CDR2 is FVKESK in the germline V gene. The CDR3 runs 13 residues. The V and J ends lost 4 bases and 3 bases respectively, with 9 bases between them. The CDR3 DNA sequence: TGTGCCAGCAGCCGAGACCGCTACTATGGCTACACCTTC. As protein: CASSRDRYYGYTF.

The CDR3 DNA is TGTGCCAGCAGTAAAGCGGCGAACCGGAGGAATGAGCAGTTCTTC. Residues: CASSKAANRRNEQFF. The V call is TRBV27, the J call TRBJ2-1, with TRBD2 as a possible D gene (5 bases). V lost 5 bases and J 7 bases, leaving 18 bases between the germline ends. The CDR3 loop spans 15 amino acids. The germline V gene has CDR1 MNHEY and CDR2 SMNVEV (reference sequence).

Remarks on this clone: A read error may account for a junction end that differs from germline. DNA for the CDR3: TGTGCTAGCAGCTCGGGACGGCCTGGTGAGACCCAGTACTTC. It is translated as CASSSGRPGETQYF. V and J are TRBV7-7 and TRBJ2-5, with D perhaps assigned TRBD1 or TRBD2 (5 bases each). This CDR3 is 14 amino acids long. CDR1 is SSHAT, CDR2 FNYEAQ, per germline (reference sequence).

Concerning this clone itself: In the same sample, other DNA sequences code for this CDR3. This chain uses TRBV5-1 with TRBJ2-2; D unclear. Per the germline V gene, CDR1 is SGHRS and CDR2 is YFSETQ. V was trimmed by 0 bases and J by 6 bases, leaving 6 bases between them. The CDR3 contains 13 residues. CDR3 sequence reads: CASSLAIAGELFF. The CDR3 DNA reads TGCGCCAGCAGCTTGGCGATTGCCGGGGAGCTGTTTTTT.

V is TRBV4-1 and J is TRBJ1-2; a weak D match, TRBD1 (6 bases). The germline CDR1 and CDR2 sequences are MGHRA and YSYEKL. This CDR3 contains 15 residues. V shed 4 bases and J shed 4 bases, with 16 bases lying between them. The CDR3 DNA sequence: TGCGCCAGCAGCCCCTACTTGACAGGAGGCTATGGCTACACCTTC. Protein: CASSPYLTGGYGYTF.

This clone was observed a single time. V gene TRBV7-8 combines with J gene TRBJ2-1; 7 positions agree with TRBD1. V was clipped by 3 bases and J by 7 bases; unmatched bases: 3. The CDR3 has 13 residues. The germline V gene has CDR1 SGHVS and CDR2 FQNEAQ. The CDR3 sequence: CASSFEQGNEQFF. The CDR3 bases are TGTGCCAGCAGCTTTGAACAGGGGAATGAGCAGTTCTTC.

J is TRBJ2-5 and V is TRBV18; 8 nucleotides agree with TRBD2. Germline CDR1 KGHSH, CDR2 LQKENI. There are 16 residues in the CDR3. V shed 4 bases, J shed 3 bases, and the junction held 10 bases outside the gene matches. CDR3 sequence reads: CASSRVAGGLKETQYF. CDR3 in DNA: TGTGCCAGCTCACGAGTGGCGGGGGGCCTGAAAGAGACCCAGTACTTC.

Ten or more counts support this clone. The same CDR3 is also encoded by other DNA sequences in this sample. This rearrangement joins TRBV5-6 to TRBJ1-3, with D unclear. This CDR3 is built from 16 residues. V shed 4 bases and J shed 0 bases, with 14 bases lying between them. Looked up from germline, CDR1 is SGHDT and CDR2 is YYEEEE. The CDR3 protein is CASSHDAGYSGNTIYF. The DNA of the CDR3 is TGTGCCAGCAGCCACGACGCAGGTTACTCTGGAAACACCATATATTTT.

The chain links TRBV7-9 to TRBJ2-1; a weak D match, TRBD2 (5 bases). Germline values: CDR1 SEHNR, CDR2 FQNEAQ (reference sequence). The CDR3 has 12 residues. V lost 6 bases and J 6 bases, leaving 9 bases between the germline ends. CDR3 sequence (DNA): TGTGCCAGCAGATATCTAGCCAATGAGCAGTTCTTC. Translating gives CASRYLANEQFF.

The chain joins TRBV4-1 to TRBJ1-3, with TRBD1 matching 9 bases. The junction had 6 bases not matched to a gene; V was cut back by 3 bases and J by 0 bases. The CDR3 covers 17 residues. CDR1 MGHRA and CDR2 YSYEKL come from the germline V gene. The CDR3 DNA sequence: TGCGCCAGCAGCCAGAGGGACAGGGACAGCTCTGGAAACACCATATATTTT. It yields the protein CASSQRDRDSSGNTIYF.

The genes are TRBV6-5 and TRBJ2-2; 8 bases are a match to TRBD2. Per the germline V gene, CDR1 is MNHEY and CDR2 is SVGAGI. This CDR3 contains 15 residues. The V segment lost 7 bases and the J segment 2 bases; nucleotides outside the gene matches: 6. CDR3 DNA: TGTGCCAGCACTAAAAGCGGGAGAAACACCGGGGAGCTGTTTTTT. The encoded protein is CASTKSGRNTGELFF.

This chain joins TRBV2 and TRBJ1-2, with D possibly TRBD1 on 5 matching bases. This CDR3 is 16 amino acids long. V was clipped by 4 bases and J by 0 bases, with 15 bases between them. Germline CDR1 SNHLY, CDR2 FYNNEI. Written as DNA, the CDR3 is TGTGCCAGCAGTGTTGGGAGGGCAGGGACTAACTATGGCTACACCTTC. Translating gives CASSVGRAGTNYGYTF.

The CDR3 DNA is TGTGCCAGCAGCTTGTGGAGCGGGGGGCCGGGCACCGGGGAGCTGTTTTTT. The encoded protein is CASSLWSGGPGTGELFF. The chain links TRBV5-4 to TRBJ2-2, with 9 bases that match TRBD2. CDR1 is SGHNT, CDR2 YYREEE, per germline (reference sequence). V lost 1 base, J lost 4 bases, and 8 bases stayed unmatched. The CDR3 covers 17 residues.

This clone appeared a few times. The DNA for the CDR3 is TGTGCCAGCAGTCGGACAGATGCAACTAATGAAAAACTGTTTTTT. Translating it yields CASSRTDATNEKLFF. V and J are TRBV2 and TRBJ1-4; TRBD1 is a possible D gene (6 bases). The CDR3 covers 15 residues. From germline, CDR1 is SNHLY and CDR2 FYNNEI. The V end was cut by 5 bases, the J end by 0 bases, with 10 bases between.

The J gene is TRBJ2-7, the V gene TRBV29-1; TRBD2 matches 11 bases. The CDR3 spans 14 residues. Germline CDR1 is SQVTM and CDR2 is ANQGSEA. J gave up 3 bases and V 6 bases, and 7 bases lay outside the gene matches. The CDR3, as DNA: TGCAGCGTCGCACTAGCGGGAGTGGGCTACGAGCAGTACTTC. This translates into CSVALAGVGYEQYF.